The present T cell receptor beta chain was sequenced within a study of neurological immune-mediated disorders (dated by TCRdb to the late 2010s). Regarding the study in general: Peripheral blood TCR-beta repertoires from HTLV-I-associated myelopathy (HAM/TSP) patients, multiple sclerosis patients and healthy controls were compared by UMI-based sequencing. Longitudinal samples, technical triplicates and paired sorted CD4+ and CD8+ T-cell subsets, alongside PBMC samples, were included among the 90 to 130 TCR-beta libraries. The cohort was made up of 68 subjects, consisting of 15 or so HAM/TSP patients, around 35 multiple sclerosis patients and about 20 healthy controls. The research as a whole found: Expanded clones from different subjects shared no identical CDR3 amino acid sequences, which suggests that TCR-beta repertoires were private in all groups. TCR clonal expansion was greatest in HAM/TSP patients and smallest in MS patients, who ranked below even healthy controls.

The CDR3 runs 15 residues from the cysteine to the phenylalanine. Kept here is only the CDR3 DNA, which spans 45 bases and is read in frame from base 1. From the germline V gene, CDR1 is SGHRS and CDR2 is YFSETQ. V gives up 0 bases and J gives up 5 bases, and the segment between their germline ends measures 15 bases. Healthy controls were blood bank volunteers in Maryland, USA. For the unsorted PBMC libraries, 2 million PBMCs were stored in RNAlater at -80 degrees C until RNA extraction and were used to generate the libraries. Peripheral blood underwent Ficoll-Hypaque density gradient centrifugation to isolate PBMCs, which were then cryopreserved in liquid nitrogen. cDNA was synthesized by template-switch 5'RACE using a primer with a 10-nucleotide random unique molecular identifier that tagged each TCR transcript. Over 160 million TCR-beta sequences, covering 15-18 subjects, were produced in each sequencing run. The RNeasy kit was used to extract total RNA. Using the KAPA Real-time Library Amplification kit, TCR-beta VDJ regions were amplified with primers for the TCR constant region and the 5'RACE anchor. Sample indexes and Illumina adaptors were added in a first PCR, and a second PCR then increased library yield. After Ampure bead purification, the roughly 650 bp TCR product was size-selected on a 2% E-gel SizeSelection system. Before pooling, library quality was assessed on a Bioanalyzer, concentration was determined with Qubit, and library quantification was performed with the Kapa Library Quantification kit. An Illumina HiSeq 2500 was used to sequence the libraries paired-end at 2 x 150 bp. To increase sequence diversity, roughly 24-32% phiX was spiked into each library pool. Under the source paper's analysis protocol: Quality-filtered reads were processed with the UMI-based MiGEC pipeline, and over 85% of raw TCR sequences were removed by the MiGEC pipeline during error correction. IMGT germline references were used for alignment of VDJ genes, and clonotypes were defined by a unique CDR3 amino acid sequence together with V-J genes. Clonal expansion, Shannon diversity, and CDR3 relatedness (CalcPairwiseDistances, ClusterSamples) were evaluated with VDJtools, and phylogenetic trees were built with CLCbio workbench. Expanded clones were defined as having at least 8 unique UMIs, based on coefficient-of-variation modelling across technical triplicates. TCRdb reprocessed the public reads (quality trimming at Q25 with fastp, clone calling with MiXCR) and kept in-frame beta chains. Every entry covers one CDR3 protein and lists the most common genes and DNA from its rows. Clone size and V and J calls follow TCRdb, not the original study. The table for this sample lists under 85,000 distinct CDR3 sequences; 11% to 15% of them were counted only once. The ten largest account for 6.5% to 8% of the sample.

This clonotype was picked up many times. The antigen this receptor binds is unknown. No base quality information exists; no much larger clone differs at one position. Input material: PBMCs. The source is a woman aged 45-65 years in good health. The chain couples TRBV5-1 to TRBJ2-7, with the D segment identity uncertain. The nucleotide sequence is TGCGCCAGCAGCTTGGCCTCTCCGGAATGGGACGAGCAGTACTTC. This gives the protein CASSLASPEWDEQYF.